These T cell receptor beta chains were read from a single sample in a study of blood T cell repertoires in COVID-19. Data came from immunoSEQ multiplex PCR; TCRdb stores just in-frame clones and leaves some out. The sample lists tens of thousands of clones, 90% occurring once. Input material: peripheral blood. These receptors all stem from a man aged 18 to 29 with COVID-19, enrolled during active disease. CDR3s include the opening cysteine and the closing phenylalanine or tryptophan. The D gene is left open where the match is weak. Some rows mark clone size as missing; the rest say once, few, many or name a class of expanded clone.

D gene,CDR3 length,J gene,V gene,clone size,CDR3 protein,CDR3 DNA
TRBD2,17,TRBJ2-5,TRBV13,NA,CASSTSPPTSAQETQYF,TGTGCCAGCAGCACCTCCCCCCCGACTAGCGCGCAAGAGACCCAGTACTTC
NA,12,TRBJ1-1,TRBV29-1,NA,CSVNAGRTEAFF,TGCAGCGTTAACGCAGGGAGGACTGAAGCTTTCTTT
NA,11,TRBJ2-1,TRBV28,NA,CASSFGGEQFF,TGTGCCAGCAGTTTTGGCGGTGAGCAGTTCTTC
NA,17,TRBJ1-2,TRBV4-3,NA,CASSQETGLDYNYGYTF,TGCGCCAGCAGCCAAGAGACAGGCCTAGATTATAACTATGGCTACACCTTC
NA,12,TRBJ1-6,TRBV4-1,NA,CASSPGNSPLHF,TGCGCCAGCAGCCCAGGGAATTCACCCCTCCACTTT
NA,16,TRBJ1-5,TRBV6-5,NA,CASSSRTVSDNQPQHF,TGTGCCAGCAGTTCCCGGACTGTCTCGGACAATCAGCCCCAGCATTTT
TRBD2,15,TRBJ2-1,TRBV6-1,medium-sized,CASSELAGGYNEQFF,TGTGCCAGCAGTGAACTAGCGGGAGGGTACAATGAGCAGTTCTTC
NA,13,TRBJ1-2,TRBV3-1/TRBV3-2,NA,CASSHTENYGYTF,TGTGCCAGCAGCCATACAGAAAACTATGGCTACACCTTC
NA,14,TRBJ2-1,TRBV14,NA,CTSSQGDLYNEQFF,TGTACCAGCAGCCAAGGTGACTTGTACAATGAGCAGTTCTTC
TRBD2,14,TRBJ2-3,TRBV6-4,few,CASSEGLAGDTQYF,TGTGCCAGCAGTGAGGGACTAGCGGGAGATACGCAGTATTTT
NA,15,TRBJ1-2,TRBV28,NA,CASSLRGAGDYGYTF,TGTGCCAGCAGTTTACGGGGGGCCGGGGACTATGGCTACACCTTC
NA,13,TRBJ1-1,TRBV4-3,NA,CASSQDLSLGAFF,TGCGCCAGCAGCCAAGATCTATCCCTCGGGGCTTTCTTT
NA,14,TRBJ1-2,TRBV7-9,NA,CASSLGSGNYGYTF,TGTGCCAGCAGCTTAGGATCCGGGAACTATGGCTACACCTTC
TRBD1,14,TRBJ2-7,TRBV2,NA,CASRRDREVGEQYF,TGTGCCAGCCGTCGGGACAGGGAAGTAGGGGAGCAGTACTTC
TRBD1,16,TRBJ1-3,TRBV4-2,NA,CASSDVDRVVGNTIYF,TGTGCCAGCAGCGACGTGGACAGGGTGGTAGGAAACACCATATATTTT
TRBD1,16,TRBJ1-2,TRBV14,NA,CASSQGALRDSHGYTF,TGTGCCAGCAGCCAAGGAGCTCTACGGGACAGCCATGGCTACACCTTC
NA,14,TRBJ2-7,TRBV19,NA,CASSDPWMAGEQYF,TGTGCCAGTAGTGACCCCTGGATGGCGGGGGAGCAGTACTTC
TRBD1,16,TRBJ1-5,TRBV7-8,NA,CASSLMGQGLNQPQHF,TGTGCCAGCAGCTTAATGGGACAGGGTTTAAATCAGCCCCAGCATTTT
NA,12,TRBJ1-1,TRBV5-1,NA,CASSFGGTEAFF,TGCGCCAGCAGCTTCGGGGGCACTGAAGCTTTCTTT
NA,12,TRBJ2-7,TRBV12-3/TRBV12-4,NA,CASSLVEDEQYF,TGTGCCAGCAGTTTGGTGGAGGACGAGCAGTACTTC